This is a list of T cell receptor beta chains from one sample in a study of CD8 T cells in ankylosing spondylitis. TCRdb analysed the 5' RACE reads with MiXCR anew, one entry per CDR3 protein. The sample lists about 160,000 distinct CDR3 sequences; about 16% were seen once. Sequenced input: blood, either unsorted or a sorted T cell fraction (not recorded which). These receptors were collected from a male donor with ankylosing spondylitis or in good health (not recorded which). Both conserved end residues are part of each CDR3. A D gene is named only where the DNA matches it firmly. Where a row states a size, it is once, few, many or the class of an expanded clone; other rows omit it.

D gene,J gene,V gene,clone size,CDR3 protein,CDR3 DNA
TRBD1,TRBJ1-1,TRBV3-1,many,CASSLPGTEEAFF,TGTGCCAGCAGCCTTCCCGGGACAGAGGAAGCTTTCTTT
.,TRBJ1-4,TRBV14,.,CASSRGHDEKLFF,TGTGCCAGCAGCCGGGGGCATGACGAAAAACTGTTTTTT
.,TRBJ1-1,TRBV3-1,.,CASSRPGRSGNTEAFF,TGTGCCAGCAGCCGCCCGGGACGAAGTGGGAACACTGAAGCTTTCTTT
.,TRBJ2-3,TRBV5-4,few,CASSLVLGGRTDTQYF,TGTGCCAGCAGCTTGGTCCTGGGGGGCCGGACAGATACGCAGTATTTT
.,TRBJ1-5,TRBV29-1,.,CSVSGVDQPQHF,TGCAGCGTTTCTGGGGTTGATCAGCCCCAGCATTTT
.,TRBJ2-1,TRBV20-1,many,CSATGTTRNEQFF,TGCAGTGCTACCGGGACCACCCGCAATGAGCAGTTCTTC
TRBD1,TRBJ2-7,TRBV18,many,CASSPPAVGTVDEQYF,TGTGCCAGCTCACCTCCCGCGGTAGGGACAGTGGACGAGCAGTACTTC
.,TRBJ1-1,TRBV3-1,many,CASSLPGTTEAFF,TGTGCCAGCAGCCTCCCAGGGACCACTGAAGCTTTCTTT
TRBD1,TRBJ1-6,TRBV28,many,CASSSGQGLNSPLHF,TGTGCCAGCAGCTCCGGACAGGGCCTTAATTCACCCCTCCACTTT
TRBD2,TRBJ2-1,TRBV7-7,.,CASSLVHSGRGNNEQFF,TGTGCCAGCAGCTTAGTTCATAGCGGGAGAGGTAACAATGAGCAGTTCTTC
.,TRBJ2-1,TRBV6-2/TRBV6-3,.,CASSPLESGPLYNEQFF,TGTGCCAGCAGTCCTCTAGAGTCCGGCCCCCTCTACAATGAGCAGTTCTTC
.,TRBJ1-1,TRBV6-5,many,CASSYPGTGEAFF,TGTGCCAGCAGTTATCCCGGGACTGGTGAAGCTTTCTTT
.,TRBJ1-5,TRBV27,once,CASSLSGGYSNQPQHF,TGTGCCAGCAGTTTATCCGGGGGATATAGCAATCAGCCCCAGCATTTT
.,TRBJ1-5,TRBV6-1,.,CASRPREGRSNQPQHF,TGTGCCAGCAGGCCGAGGGAGGGGCGCAGCAATCAGCCCCAGCATTTT